Included here is one T cell receptor (beta chain) sequence, with context. CDR1 and CDR2 from the germline V gene are MNHEY and SVGAGI. V shed 7 bases and J shed 0 bases, with 13 bases lying between them. The CDR3 spans 15 residues. The data originate from a study of blood T cell repertoires in COVID-19. On the study more broadly: The analysed material was cDNA or gDNA that came from T cells, B-cell-depleted T cells, or PBMCs.

The assay was immunoSEQ multiplex PCR, and TCRdb's table has in-frame clones only and misses some. The repertoire holds about 170,000 clones, with approximately 83% as singletons. The rearrangement uses TRBV6-5 and TRBJ2-1; D remains ambiguous. This TCR derives from a human donor with acute or convalescent COVID-19. The donor label of this sample is uncertain. The sequenced sample consisted of peripheral blood. The CDR3 here is CASTPPGSSYNEQFF. The DNA of the CDR3 is TGTGCCAGCACTCCCCCTGGTAGCTCCTACAATGAGCAGTTCTTC.